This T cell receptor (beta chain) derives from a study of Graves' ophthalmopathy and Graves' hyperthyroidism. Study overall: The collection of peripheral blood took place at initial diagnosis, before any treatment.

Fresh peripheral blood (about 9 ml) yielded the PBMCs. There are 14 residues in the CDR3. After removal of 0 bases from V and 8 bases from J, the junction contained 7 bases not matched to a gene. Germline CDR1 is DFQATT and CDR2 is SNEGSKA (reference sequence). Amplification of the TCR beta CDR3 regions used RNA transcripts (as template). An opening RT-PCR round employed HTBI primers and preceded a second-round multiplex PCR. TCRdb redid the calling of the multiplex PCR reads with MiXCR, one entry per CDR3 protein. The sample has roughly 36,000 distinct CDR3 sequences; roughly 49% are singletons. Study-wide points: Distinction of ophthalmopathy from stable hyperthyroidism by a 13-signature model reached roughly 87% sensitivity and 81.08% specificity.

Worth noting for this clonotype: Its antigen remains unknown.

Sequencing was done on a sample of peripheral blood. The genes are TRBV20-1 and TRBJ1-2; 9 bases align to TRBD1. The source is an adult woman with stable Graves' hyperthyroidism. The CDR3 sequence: CSARDPGQGGGYTF. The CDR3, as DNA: TGCAGTGCTAGAGATCCGGGACAGGGCGGGGGCTACACCTTC.